This T cell receptor beta chain emerged from a study of blood T cell repertoires in COVID-19 (dated by TCRdb to 2018 to 2021). Some background on the complete study: Samples from collaborators originated in the United States, Italy and Spain and spanned both the acute and convalescent phases of COVID-19. Where HLA class I and class II types were available, the types were taken from metadata supplied by the sample provider, not from assay-based typing. Deeply sampled blood TCRbeta repertoires from subjects exposed to, actively infected with, or recovered from COVID-19 were included in the dataset. A de-identified subject ID, COVID-19 status, age in years and sex were almost always included in the sample metadata. The prospective study material was composed of cDNA or gDNA derived from T cells, B-cell-depleted T cells, or PBMCs. The repertoires were released in a freely available public database meant as a resource for research on the immune response to SARS-CoV-2. The samples were drawn from two sources: the first 160 participants of the ongoing ImmuneRACE study, and 950 to 1,500 subjects contributed by 6 global collaborators. Beyond this particular receptor, the publication reports: How much clinical and demographic metadata was included differed by source and by participant, and the metadata was provided uncurated.

Enrolling through a virtual design, the prospective study's participants ranged in age from roughly 18 to 89 years and lived across roughly 24 United States geographic areas. In the prospective study, participants were assigned to cohorts based on the clinical history participants reported in a screening survey and a study questionnaire. Mobile phlebotomists in the prospective study collected whole blood, serum and a nasopharyngeal or oropharyngeal swab from every participant. Additional blood draws and questionnaires over an approximately 2-month period could optionally be provided by prospective study participants. Before DNA extraction, prospective study blood samples were shipped either frozen or at room temperature. As for this clone: This receptor's antigen is unknown. Base qualities were left out, and no much larger clone turns up one base away.

The CDR3 contains 12 residues, cysteine and phenylalanine counted. Only CDR3 DNA is held: 36 bases, read in frame from base 1. CDR1 and CDR2, looked up from the germline V gene, are SGHAT and FQNNGV. The V end loses 2 bases and the J end loses 9 bases, and a stretch of 5 bases separates them. TCRbeta CDR3 regions were amplified from genomic DNA by means of the immunoSEQ Assay, a bias-controlled multiplex PCR. As for the original processing: The number of nucleated cells in each sample was estimated from the amplification of reference gene primers within the assay. Sequence reads were collapsed and filtered to measure the absolute abundance of every unique TCRbeta CDR3 rearrangement. Productive Simpson clonality was computed per sample as the square root of Simpson's diversity index over productive rearrangements. TCRdb took this table from immuneACCESS and kept in-frame rearrangements with V and J called. Such tables lack part of the clones; where checked against another copy, unresolved V genes explain under half of the gap, and the rest is unexplained. From that table come the V and J calls and clone size; the DNA was used to work out D and trimming. In all, the sample holds just over 250,000 clones, and about 80% of those were seen once. The top ten clones comprise 3.5% to 5% of the sample.

The sequencing input was PBMCs or T cells enriched from blood (not recorded which). The sequence is built from TRBV11-2 and TRBJ1-6; the D segment cannot be called with confidence. The source is a man between 25 and 39 years old with acute COVID-19. The CDR3 protein sequence reads: CASSLFSSPLHF. The nucleotides are TGTGCCAGCAGCTTATTCAGTTCACCCCTCCACTTT.